This entry concerns a single T cell receptor beta chain. Its target is not known. This record belongs to a study of cytomegalovirus exposure and HLA in healthy donors. Study results and limitations: Using the classifier, cytomegalovirus status was reportedly diagnosed with high specificity and sensitivity. The study designated fewer than 200 TCR beta chains cytomegalovirus-associated.

Assay: immunoSEQ multiplex PCR; the TCRdb copy retains only in-frame clones and omits some. There are more than 140,000 clones in the sample; about 89% occur only once, and over 3% lies in the top ten. The sequencing sample was made of PBMCs. The TCR sequence derives from a woman aged 18-29 years in good health and CMV-seropositive.

The CDR3 spells CASSFSDSAYEQYF. For the CDR3, the DNA is TGCGCCAGCAGCTTTTCCGACTCTGCCTACGAGCAGTACTTC. V usage is TRBV5-1 and J usage is TRBJ2-7; no clear D. V lost 2 bases and J 2 bases, leaving 11 bases between the germline ends. The CDR3 totals 14 residues. Per germline, CDR1 SGHRS and CDR2 YFSETQ.